These 13 T cell receptor beta chains originate from one sample sequenced in a study of CD8 T cell repertoires and HIV-1 epitope variants. Their cognate antigens are unknown. TCRdb's table, derived via immunoSEQ multiplex PCR, lists solely in-frame clones and lacks some. The sample has 4,500 or so clones; about two thirds are singletons. Sequences were obtained from cultured CD8+ T cells derived from PBMCs. These receptors were obtained from a male donor with HIV.

The V gene is TRBV7-8, the J gene TRBJ2-7; D gene uncertain. V was trimmed by 2 bases and J by 3 bases, leaving 2 bases between them. The CDR3 extends over 11 amino acids. CDR1 SGHVS and CDR2 FQNEAQ come from the germline V gene. CDR3 bases: TGTGCCAGCAGCTTAAACTACGAGCAGTACTTC. Encoded protein: CASSLNYEQYF. The full variable domain, rest sourced from reference TRBV7-8 and TRBJ2-7, is GAGVSQSPRYKVAKRGQDVALRCDPISGHVSLFWYQQALGQGPEFLTYFQNEAQLDKSGLPSDRFFAERPEGSVSTLKIQRTQQEDSAVYLCASSLNYEQYFGPGTRLTVT.

This clone was seen only a few times. This chain joins TRBV9 and TRBJ1-6; D is perhaps TRBD1 (5 bases). The germline V gene has CDR1 SGDLS and CDR2 YYNGEE. The CDR3 contains 17 residues. V dropped 0 bases and J dropped 7 bases, with 17 bases sitting between them. This CDR3 is CASSVDLAGGGNSPLHF. The CDR3 bases are TGTGCCAGCAGCGTAGATCTCGCAGGCGGGGGAAATTCACCCCTCCACTTT. Combining the CDR3 with reference TRBV9 and TRBJ1-6 gives the whole variable domain DSGVTQTPKHLITATGQRVTLRCSPRSGDLSVYWYQQSLDQGLQFLIQYYNGEERAKGNILERFSAQQFPDLHSELNLSSLELGDSALYFCASSVDLAGGGNSPLHFGNGTRLTVT.

The V gene is TRBV7-8, the J gene TRBJ1-1, with 10 bases fitting TRBD1. Trimming cost V 6 bases and J 4 bases; bases outside gene matches: 5. There are 14 residues in the CDR3. Looked up from germline, CDR1 is SGHVS and CDR2 is FQNEAQ. CDR3: CASSSWTGGTEAFF. CDR3 coding DNA: TGTGCCAGCAGTTCGTGGACAGGGGGCACTGAAGCTTTCTTT.

The chain links TRBV29-1 to TRBJ2-4, with no clear D. Germline CDR1 is SQVTM and CDR2 is ANQGSEA. The ends were cut back, 6 bases at V and 3 bases at J, with 3 bases in the middle. The CDR3 sequence is 10 residues long. The CDR3 nucleotides read TGCAGCGTGGTCAAAAACATTCAGTACTTC. Protein sequence: CSVVKNIQYF.

CDR3 sequence: CASSLRYTGELFF. As DNA, the CDR3 is TGTGCCAGCAGCTTGCGTTACACCGGGGAGCTGTTTTTT. The chain has TRBV5-6 and TRBJ2-2; D is unclear. The V end was cut by 1 base, the J end by 3 bases, with 4 bases between. The CDR3 spans 13 residues. The V gene's germline CDR1 is SGHDT and CDR2 YYEEEE.

This clone was recorded a few times. V gene TRBV27 combines with J gene TRBJ1-1; tentatively, D is TRBD1 (6 bases). V lost 8 bases, J lost 4 bases, and 11 bases lay in between. Germline lookup yields CDR1 MNHEY and CDR2 SMNVEV (reference sequence). The CDR3 length is 12 residues. CDR3 amino acids: CASLRGGTEAFF. The CDR3, as DNA: TGTGCCAGCCTCAGGGGCGGCACTGAAGCTTTCTTT.

The chain recombines TRBV19 with TRBJ1-3; D not certain. The V end lost 6 bases, the J end lost 0 bases, and 12 bases lay between the germline ends. This CDR3 is 15 amino acids long. The germline CDR1 and CDR2 sequences are LNHDA and SQIVND (reference sequence). CDR3 sequence: CASSLDGDSGNTIYF. The CDR3 DNA reads TGTGCCAGTAGCCTCGACGGCGACTCTGGAAACACCATATATTTT.

DNA for the CDR3: TGTGCCAGTAGTATAGTTCGTGAGGGACTAGCGCGATCGAATGAGCAGTTCTTC. Amino acid sequence: CASSIVREGLARSNEQFF. V usage is TRBV19 and J usage is TRBJ2-1; 10 bases align to TRBD2. The CDR3 runs 18 residues. Germline loops: CDR1 LNHDA, CDR2 SQIVND (reference sequence). V was pared by 1 base and J by 7 bases, with 13 bases of the junction left unmatched.

The rearrangement joins TRBV29-1 to TRBJ1-2; TRBD1 aligns across 9 bases. The CDR3 covers 13 residues. V lost 6 bases and J lost 7; bases outside the gene matches: 9. Germline V CDR1 and CDR2: SQVTM, ANQGSEA. The CDR3 bases are TGCAGCGTACCGGGACAGGGATCTGTTGGCTACACCTTC. Translated, it gives CSVPGQGSVGYTF.

The rearrangement links TRBV9 to TRBJ2-2; perhaps TRBD2 as D (6 bases). Germline CDR1 and CDR2: SGDLS and YYNGEE. There are 15 residues in the CDR3. Trimming stripped 3 bases from V and 0 bases from J, with 9 bases between. This CDR3 is CASSASGSNTGELFF. CDR3 in DNA: TGTGCCAGCAGCGCGAGCGGGTCGAACACCGGGGAGCTGTTTTTT. The full variable domain, completed using reference TRBV9 and TRBJ2-2, is DSGVTQTPKHLITATGQRVTLRCSPRSGDLSVYWYQQSLDQGLQFLIQYYNGEERAKGNILERFSAQQFPDLHSELNLSSLELGDSALYFCASSASGSNTGELFFGEGSRLTVL.

There are a few counts of this clone. V is TRBV7-6 and J is TRBJ1-2, with D tentatively TRBD1 (5 bases). Trimming cost V 5 bases and J 6 bases, with 13 bases left between them. This CDR3 contains 13 residues. In germline, CDR1 is SGHVS, CDR2 FNYEAQ. The CDR3 nucleotides read TGTGCCAGCAGCGAAGGGGTTGGGGATGGCTACACCTTC. Its translation: CASSEGVGDGYTF.

The chain couples TRBV27 to TRBJ2-7, with D possibly being TRBD2 (5 bases). This CDR3 is 13 amino acids long. Trimming shortened V by 0 bases and J by 7 bases, and 10 bases separated the two germline ends. Germline values: CDR1 MNHEY, CDR2 SMNVEV (reference sequence). In nucleotides, the CDR3 is TGTGCCAGCAGTTTATCGGCGGGTCGGGAGCAGTACTTC. This sequence encodes CASSLSAGREQYF.

The V and J genes are TRBV5-4 and TRBJ2-1; D remains unclear. The CDR3 runs 15 residues. From germline, CDR1 is SGHNT and CDR2 YYREEE (reference sequence). V was cut by 0 bases and J by 0 bases, with 7 bases left in between. CDR3: CASSLGGGSYNEQFF. As DNA, the CDR3 is TGTGCCAGCAGCTTGGGTGGCGGCTCCTACAATGAGCAGTTCTTC.